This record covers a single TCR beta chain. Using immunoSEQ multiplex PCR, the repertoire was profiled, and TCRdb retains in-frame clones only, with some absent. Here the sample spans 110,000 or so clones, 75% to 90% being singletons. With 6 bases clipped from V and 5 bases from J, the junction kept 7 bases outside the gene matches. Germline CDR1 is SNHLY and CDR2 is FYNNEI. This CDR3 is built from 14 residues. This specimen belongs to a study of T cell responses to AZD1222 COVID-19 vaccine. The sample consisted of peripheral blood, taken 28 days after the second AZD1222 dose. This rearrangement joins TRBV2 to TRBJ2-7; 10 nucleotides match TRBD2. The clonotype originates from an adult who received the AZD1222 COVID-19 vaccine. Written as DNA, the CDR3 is TGTGCCAGCAGCGAGAACCTAGCGGGAGACGAGCAGTACTTC. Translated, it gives CASSENLAGDEQYF.